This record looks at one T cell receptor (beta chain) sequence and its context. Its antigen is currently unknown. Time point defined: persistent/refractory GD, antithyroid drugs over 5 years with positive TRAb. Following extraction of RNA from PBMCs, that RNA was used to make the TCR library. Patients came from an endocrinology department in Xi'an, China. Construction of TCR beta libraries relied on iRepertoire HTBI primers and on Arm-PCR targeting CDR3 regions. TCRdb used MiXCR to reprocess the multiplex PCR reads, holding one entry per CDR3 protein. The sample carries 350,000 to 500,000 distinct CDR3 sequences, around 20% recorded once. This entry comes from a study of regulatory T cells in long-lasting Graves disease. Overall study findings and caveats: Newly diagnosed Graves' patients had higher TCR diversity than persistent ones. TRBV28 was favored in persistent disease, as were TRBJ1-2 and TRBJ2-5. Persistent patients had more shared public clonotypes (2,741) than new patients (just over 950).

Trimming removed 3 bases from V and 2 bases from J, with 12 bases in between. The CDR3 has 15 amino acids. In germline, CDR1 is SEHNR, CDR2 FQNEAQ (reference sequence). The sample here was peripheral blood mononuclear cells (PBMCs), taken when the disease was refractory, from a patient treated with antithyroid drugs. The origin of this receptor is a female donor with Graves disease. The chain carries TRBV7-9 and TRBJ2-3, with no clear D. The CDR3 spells CASSFVVTFTDTQYF. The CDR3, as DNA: TGTGCCAGCAGCTTCGTTGTAACTTTCACAGATACGCAGTATTTT.